This TCR beta chain was sequenced during a study of T cell changes during pregnancy in multiple sclerosis. Generated by immunoSEQ multiplex PCR, the TCRdb table keeps only in-frame clones and is missing some. In the table there are 60,000 to 65,000 clones, around nine tenths of which are singletons. Trimming at V came to 8 bases and at J to 6 bases, leaving 12 bases not matched to a gene. Per germline, CDR1 MGHRA and CDR2 YSYEKL. The CDR3 is 14 amino acids. The chain couples TRBV4-1 to TRBJ2-7, with 8 bases matching TRBD2. The sequence was collected from a female donor with multiple sclerosis, enrolled in a pregnancy study. Specimen: peripheral blood, collected in the second trimester of pregnancy. CDR3: CASRPIAGMREQYF. CDR3 coding DNA: TGCGCCAGCCGGCCCATAGCGGGGATGCGCGAGCAGTACTTC.